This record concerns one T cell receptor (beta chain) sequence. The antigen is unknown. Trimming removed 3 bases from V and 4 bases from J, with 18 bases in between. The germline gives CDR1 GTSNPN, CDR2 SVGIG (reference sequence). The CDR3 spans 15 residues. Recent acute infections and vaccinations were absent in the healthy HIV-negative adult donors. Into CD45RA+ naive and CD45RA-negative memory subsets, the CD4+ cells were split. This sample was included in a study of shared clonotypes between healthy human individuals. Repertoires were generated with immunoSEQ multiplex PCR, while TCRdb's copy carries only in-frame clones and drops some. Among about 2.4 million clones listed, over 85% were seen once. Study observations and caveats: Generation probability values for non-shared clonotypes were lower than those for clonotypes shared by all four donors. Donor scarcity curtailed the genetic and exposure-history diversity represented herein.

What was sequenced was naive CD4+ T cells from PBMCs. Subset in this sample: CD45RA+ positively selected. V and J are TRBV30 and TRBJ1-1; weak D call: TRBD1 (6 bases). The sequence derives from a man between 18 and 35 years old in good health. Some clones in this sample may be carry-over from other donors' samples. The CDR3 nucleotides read TGTGCCTGGAGGATCGGAGGGGGTTGGATCACTGAAGCTTTCTTT. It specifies CAWRIGGGWITEAFF.